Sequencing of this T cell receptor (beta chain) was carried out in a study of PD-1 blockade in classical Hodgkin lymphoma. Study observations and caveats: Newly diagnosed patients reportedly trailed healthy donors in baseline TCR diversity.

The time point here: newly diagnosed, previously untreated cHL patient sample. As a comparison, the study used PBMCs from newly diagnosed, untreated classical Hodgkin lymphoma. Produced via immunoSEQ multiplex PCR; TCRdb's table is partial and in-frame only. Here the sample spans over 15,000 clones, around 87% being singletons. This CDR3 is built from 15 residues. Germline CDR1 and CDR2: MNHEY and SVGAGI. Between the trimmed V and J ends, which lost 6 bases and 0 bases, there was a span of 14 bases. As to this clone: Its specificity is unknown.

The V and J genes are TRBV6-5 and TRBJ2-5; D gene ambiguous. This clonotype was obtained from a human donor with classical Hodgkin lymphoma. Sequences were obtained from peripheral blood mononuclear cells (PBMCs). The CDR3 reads CASSQLGLNQETQYF. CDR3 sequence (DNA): TGTGCCAGCAGCCAGCTAGGGCTGAACCAAGAGACCCAGTACTTC.